Shown below are 31 T cell receptor beta chains from a single sample sequenced in a study of regulatory T cells in long-lasting Graves disease. Time point described: persistent/refractory GD, antithyroid drugs over 5 years with positive TRAb. Making the TCR library involved RNA that had been extracted from PBMCs. Library construction for TCR beta used iRepertoire HTBI primers and Arm-PCR of CDR3 regions. TCRdb reanalysed the multiplex PCR reads using MiXCR and keeps one entry per CDR3 protein. The sample includes approximately 400,000 distinct CDR3 sequences, approximately 23% seen only once; the top ten take approximately 27%. The sequences come from peripheral blood mononuclear cells (PBMCs), collected when the disease was refractory, from a patient treated with antithyroid drugs. The source is a woman between 40 and 50 years old with Graves disease.

This clonotype came up many times. The rearrangement uses TRBV6-1 and TRBJ1-5, with 9 positions matching TRBD1. The CDR3 is 15 amino acids. The V segment lost 6 bases and the J segment 0 bases; nucleotides outside the gene matches: 3. Germline V gene lookup returns CDR1 MNHNS and CDR2 SASEGT. The CDR3 sequence: CASRTQGASNQPQHF. CDR3 DNA: TGTGCCAGCAGGACACAGGGGGCTAGCAATCAGCCCCAGCATTTT.

This clonotype was seen only a few times. The chain uses TRBV27 and TRBJ2-4, with TRBD2 identical over 7 bases. CDR3 length: 16 amino acids. Trimming cost V 4 bases and J 0 bases; bases outside gene matches: 6. Looked up from germline, CDR1 is MNHEY and CDR2 is SMNVEV (reference sequence). The CDR3 nucleotides are TGTGCCAGCAGTTGGGAGGGATCACTAGCCAAAAACATTCAGTACTTC. It encodes CASSWEGSLAKNIQYF.

This chain uses TRBV12-3 or TRBV12-4 with TRBJ2-3, with 8 bases matching TRBD2. CDR3 size: 14 residues. The V and J ends lost 3 bases and 6 bases, in that order; junction bases with no gene match: 5. The DNA for the CDR3 is TGTGCCAGCAGTTTGCGGGGGGCAGAGGATACGCAGTATTTT. Translated, it gives CASSLRGAEDTQYF.

The sample holds a few counts of this clonotype. The DNA of the CDR3 is TGTGCCAGCAGTCCTCCGGAGAGGGCCTACAATGAGCAGTTCTTC. Translation: CASSPPERAYNEQFF. V and J are TRBV28 and TRBJ2-1, with D possibly TRBD2 on 5 matching bases. This CDR3 is 15 amino acids long. V dropped 5 bases and J dropped 2 bases, with 13 bases sitting between them. Germline V lookup: CDR1 MDHEN, CDR2 SYDVKM.

This clonotype was seen more than once but under ten times. J is TRBJ2-1 and V is TRBV6-2 or TRBV6-3; 9 positions agree with TRBD1. The CDR3 runs to 20 residues. The V and J ends lost 5 bases and 1 base, in that order; junction bases with no gene match: 18. Germline-derived CDR1 and CDR2 are MNHEY and SVGEGT. CDR3 residues: CASSEVSPGQGGGSYNEQFF. The CDR3 DNA follows: TGTGCCAGCAGTGAAGTTTCACCGGGACAGGGAGGTGGTTCCTACAATGAGCAGTTCTTC.

The chain links TRBV20-1 to TRBJ1-6, with D tentatively TRBD1 (5 bases). The CDR3 length is 14 residues. Trimming stripped 3 bases from V and 9 bases from J, with 15 bases between. CDR1 and CDR2 (germline): DFQATT, SNEGSKA (reference sequence). For the CDR3, the DNA is TGCAGTGCTAGGGGGGAAGGAGGGGTTTCACCCCTCCACTTT. Its protein is CSARGEGGVSPLHF.

J is TRBJ2-2 and V is TRBV6-9; 8 bases line up with TRBD2. CDR3 size: 15 residues. Losses at the gene ends were 3 bases for V and 5 bases for J; bases not matched to a gene: 5. The germline CDR1 and CDR2 sequences are MNHGY and SVAAGI. CDR3 in amino acids: CASSYGGLETGELFF. In nucleotides, the CDR3 is TGTGCCAGCAGTTACGGGGGACTAGAAACCGGGGAGCTGTTTTTT.

To note about this clonotype: A much larger clone sits a single nucleotide away, making a read error possible. V gene TRBV28 combines with J gene TRBJ2-1; D gene ambiguous. V was clipped by 3 bases and J by 8 bases, with 5 bases between them. The length of the CDR3 is 11 residues. Per germline, CDR1 MDHEN and CDR2 SYDVKM. CDR3 loop: CASSFGDEQFF. Written as DNA, the CDR3 is TGTGCCAGCAGTTTTGGGGATGAGCAGTTCTTC.

This clonotype came up many times. The chain links TRBV20-1 to TRBJ2-5; TRBD1 might be the D (6 bases). The length of the CDR3 is 13 residues. V was pared by 5 bases and J by 5 bases, with 15 bases between. Germline loops: CDR1 DFQATT, CDR2 SNEGSKA (reference sequence). The CDR3 DNA reads as TGCAGTGCTGGGGGCCAACGCGGGGAGACCCAGTACTTC. As protein: CSAGGQRGETQYF.

This clonotype has a count of ten or more. This sequence joins TRBV19 and TRBJ1-6, with D perhaps TRBD1 (5 bases). Trimming pared 8 bases from V and 7 bases from J, leaving 12 bases between. The CDR3 totals 13 residues. Germline values: CDR1 LNHDA, CDR2 SQIVND (reference sequence). CDR3 nucleotides: TGTGCCAGTCGAAGGGGACCAAATTCACCCCTCCACTTT. Residues: CASRRGPNSPLHF.

This clonotype was seen a handful of times. The genes are TRBV2 and TRBJ1-1; D is uncertain. CDR1 and CDR2 (germline): SNHLY, FYNNEI. The CDR3 covers 13 residues. Trimming left V 6 bases short and J 0 bases short, with 8 bases between. CDR3 region: CASSQFMNTEAFF. The DNA of the CDR3 is TGTGCCAGCAGCCAGTTTATGAACACTGAAGCTTTCTTT.

This clonotype was seen ten or more times. This chain joins TRBV12-3 or TRBV12-4 and TRBJ1-1, with D unclear. V lost 1 base and J lost 4, with 7 bases in between. The CDR3 contains 13 residues. The CDR3 is CASSLGPLTEAFF. The CDR3 coding sequence is TGTGCCAGCAGTTTAGGGCCCCTCACTGAAGCTTTCTTT.

The rearrangement uses TRBV30 and TRBJ2-4; either TRBD1 or TRBD2 may supply D (6 bases each). There are 14 residues in the CDR3. The V gene lost 1 base and the J gene lost 8 bases, with 15 bases spanning the gap. The V gene's germline CDR1 is GTSNPN and CDR2 SVGIG (reference sequence). CDR3 coding DNA: TGTGCCTGGAGTGGGGGGGCGGGGTTACACATTCAGTACTTC. Translation: CAWSGGAGLHIQYF.

This clonotype has more than one count but fewer than ten. The rearrangement joins TRBV14 to TRBJ2-5, with D possibly TRBD2 on 5 matching bases. The germline V gene encodes CDR1 SGHDN and CDR2 FVKESK. CDR3 size: 17 residues. V lost 2 bases and J lost 1, with 17 bases in between. The CDR3 loop is CASSQRTRNSLQETQYF. The CDR3 coding sequence is TGTGCCAGCAGCCAACGGACTCGTAACTCCCTCCAAGAGACCCAGTACTTC.

Only a few counts were recorded for this clonotype. The genes are TRBV20-1 and TRBJ2-7; D perhaps matches TRBD1 (5 bases). Per the germline V gene, CDR1 is DFQATT and CDR2 is SNEGSKA (reference sequence). Between the trimmed V and J ends, which lost 1 base and 2 bases, there was a span of 9 bases. The CDR3 runs to 13 residues. This CDR3 is CSARGREAYEQYF. The CDR3 DNA follows: TGCAGTGCTAGAGGCAGGGAAGCCTACGAGCAGTACTTC.

The chain recombines TRBV5-6 with TRBJ1-5, with D tentatively TRBD1 (5 bases). The CDR3 is 15 residues long. CDR1 and CDR2 (germline): SGHDT, YYEEEE. V was shortened by 2 bases and J by 2 bases, with 11 bases between the two germline ends. Written as DNA, the CDR3 is TGTGCCAGCAGCTTTGGGGCTCAGGGCAATCAGCCCCAGCATTTT. This codes for CASSFGAQGNQPQHF.

The gene calls are TRBV15 and TRBJ1-6, with 7 bases identical to TRBD1. The germline CDR1 and CDR2 sequences are LNHNV and YYDKDF (reference sequence). This CDR3 has 15 residues. J gave up 7 bases and V 6 bases, and 9 bases lay outside the gene matches. The CDR3 spells CATRTPGQRNSPLHF. CDR3 DNA: TGTGCCACCAGAACTCCGGGACAGAGAAATTCACCCCTCCACTTT.

This clonotype appeared many times. The chain is built from TRBV28 and TRBJ2-1, with 7 bases identical to TRBD2. CDR3 length equals 15 residues. Germline V gene lookup returns CDR1 MDHEN and CDR2 SYDVKM. V shed 5 bases, J shed 1 base, and the junction held 5 bases outside the gene matches. CDR3 residues: CASSPLAESYNEQFF. In nucleotides, the CDR3 is TGTGCCAGCAGTCCCCTAGCGGAATCCTACAATGAGCAGTTCTTC.

The genes are TRBV28 and TRBJ1-1, with 7 bases aligning to TRBD1. Per germline, CDR1 MDHEN and CDR2 SYDVKM. The CDR3 is 13 amino acids. Trimming took 7 bases from V and 3 from J; bases not matched to a gene: 5. CDR3 nucleotide sequence: TGTGCCAGCACTGCAGGGGGATACACTGAAGCTTTCTTT. Its translation: CASTAGGYTEAFF. The entire variable domain, with the rest obtained from reference TRBV28 and TRBJ1-1, is as follows: DVKVTQSSRYLVKRTGEKVFLECVQDMDHENMFWYRQDPGLGLRLIYFSYDVKMKEKGDIPEGYSVSREKKERFSLILESASTNQTSMYLCASTAGGYTEAFFGQGTRLTVV.

Only a few counts were recorded for this clonotype. The V call is TRBV27, the J call TRBJ2-2, with D uncertain. Deletions cut 2 bases from V and 1 base from J, with 5 bases between. The CDR3 runs to 14 residues. Per germline, CDR1 MNHEY and CDR2 SMNVEV (reference sequence). CDR3 loop: CASSLNQNTGELFF. For the CDR3, the DNA is TGTGCCAGCAGTTTAAACCAGAACACCGGGGAGCTGTTTTTT.

This clonotype showed up just once. The rearrangement joins TRBV6-4 to TRBJ2-3, with D perhaps TRBD2 (6 bases). With 3 bases removed from V and 2 bases from J, the gap between germline ends came to 9 bases. The CDR3 has 14 residues. Germline assignment: CDR1 MRHNA and CDR2 SNTAGT. The CDR3 here is CASSEGRDTDTQYF. CDR3 DNA: TGTGCCAGCAGTGAGGGGCGGGACACAGATACGCAGTATTTT.

This clonotype was recorded at least ten times. As DNA, the CDR3 is TGTGCCAGCAGCTTCGGACTAGCGGGGACTGAGACCCAGTACTTC. It yields the protein CASSFGLAGTETQYF. The J gene is TRBJ2-5, the V gene TRBV7-9, with 12 positions matching TRBD2. From germline, CDR1 is SEHNR and CDR2 FQNEAQ (reference sequence). The V and J ends lost 3 bases and 5 bases, in that order; junction bases with no gene match: 4. This CDR3 region has 15 residues.

Worth noting for this clonotype: A read error may be the cause here, since a much bigger clone is one base away. This chain connects TRBV28 to TRBJ2-5, with D possibly TRBD1 on 5 matching bases. The germline gives CDR1 MDHEN, CDR2 SYDVKM. The CDR3 length is 13 residues. CDR3: CAGSSPDKETQYF. The CDR3 DNA is TGTGCCGGCAGTTCCCCGGACAAAGAGACCCAGTACTTC.

In its sample, this clonotype was seen a few times. The rearrangement uses TRBV28 and TRBJ2-3, with D possibly matching TRBD1 (5 bases). V was shortened by 4 bases and J by 0 bases, with 14 bases between the two germline ends. The CDR3 totals 16 residues. Germline CDR1 MDHEN, CDR2 SYDVKM. The CDR3 DNA reads as TGTGCCAGCAGTTCCAGACAGCTAGTTAGCACAGATACGCAGTATTTT. This sequence encodes CASSSRQLVSTDTQYF.

The table lists this clonotype with many counts. The V call is TRBV28, the J call TRBJ1-1; weak D call: TRBD1 (5 bases). V lost 2 bases to trimming and J lost 4 bases, with 11 bases between them. The CDR3 is 14 residues long. Germline-derived CDR1 and CDR2 are MDHEN and SYDVKM. Here the CDR3 reads CASSLTREGTEAFF. DNA for the CDR3: TGTGCCAGCAGTTTAACCAGGGAGGGCACTGAAGCTTTCTTT.

This chain uses TRBV2 with TRBJ2-1, with 12 bases aligning to TRBD2. The J segment lost 8 bases and the V segment lost 4 bases, leaving 9 bases of the junction unmatched. This CDR3 has 16 amino acids. CDR1 and CDR2 (germline): SNHLY, FYNNEI. As DNA, the CDR3 is TGTGCCAGCAGTGGAGCGCTAGCGGGAGGGCCTTATGAGCAGTTCTTC. Translation: CASSGALAGGPYEQFF.

The sample holds many counts of this clonotype. The J gene is TRBJ2-5, the V gene TRBV7-9, with 9 nucleotides matching TRBD2. This CDR3 is built from 17 residues. Germline CDR1 SEHNR, CDR2 FQNEAQ (reference sequence). V shed 1 base, J shed 1 base, and the junction held 7 bases outside the gene matches. Here the CDR3 DNA reads TGTGCCAGCAGCTTAGTAGGTAGCGGGAGAGTCCAAGAGACCCAGTACTTC. Translated, it gives CASSLVGSGRVQETQYF.

This chain connects TRBV10-3 to TRBJ1-1, with D possibly matching TRBD1 (6 bases). Germline V gives CDR1 ENHRY, CDR2 SYGVKD. The CDR3 has 13 amino acids. V was pared by 9 bases and J by 0 bases, with 11 bases between. In nucleotides, the CDR3 is TGTGCCATAGCGACAGGAATGAACACTGAAGCTTTCTTT. It encodes CAIATGMNTEAFF.

This clonotype was observed at least ten times. The chain employs TRBV18 and TRBJ2-5; TRBD1 is a possible D gene (5 bases). The CDR3 contains 13 residues. The germline V and J ends were trimmed by 4 bases and 4 bases, with 10 bases remaining between them. CDR1 and CDR2 from the germline V gene are KGHSH and LQKENI. The CDR3 DNA is TGTGCCAGCTCACTACCAGGGTCAGAGACCCAGTACTTC. Protein: CASSLPGSETQYF.

In this sample, this clonotype turned up many times. V gene TRBV6-1 combines with J gene TRBJ2-7; the D is unclear. Per the germline V gene, CDR1 is MNHNS and CDR2 is SASEGT. Trimming took off 7 bases at V and 3 bases at J, with 4 bases between the two ends. The CDR3 contains 10 residues. The CDR3 sequence is CASMDYEQYF. The CDR3 region has the DNA TGTGCCAGCATGGACTACGAGCAGTACTTC.

Comment on this clonotype: Possible read error: a much larger clone is one base away. This sequence joins TRBV2 and TRBJ1-3; D not resolved. Between the trimmed V and J ends, which lost 6 bases and 0 bases, there was a span of 12 bases. Germline V gene data show CDR1 as SNHLY and CDR2 as FYNNEI. The CDR3 loop spans 15 amino acids. Written as DNA, the CDR3 is TGTGCCAGCAGGACGCCTTACCTCTCTGGAAACACCATATATTTT. Residues: CASRTPYLSGNTIYF.